In this sample, the clone carrying this TCR beta chain turned up many times. These data originate in a study of T cells in Graves' hyperthyroidism and ophthalmopathy. Study at large: Staff took peripheral blood when the initial diagnosis was made, before any treatment began.

V gave up 2 bases and J gave up 2 bases, with 3 bases separating them. From germline, CDR1 is MNHNS and CDR2 SASEGT. CDR3 length: 12 residues. Stable hyperthyroidism: no ophthalmopathy progression over 18 months of follow-up. Newly diagnosed hyperthyroidism patients aged 18 to 65 years had disease lasting under 2 months. Researchers took RNA transcripts and amplified the TCR beta CDR3 regions from them. RT-PCR in the first round (using the HTBI primer set) targeted the TCR CDR3. TCRdb analysed the multiplex PCR reads with MiXCR anew, one entry per CDR3 protein. The table lists a few hundred thousand distinct CDR3 sequences, approximately 15% of them singletons, with 5.3% in the top ten.

V and J are TRBV6-1 and TRBJ1-1, with no clear D. This receptor was identified in a woman aged 18-35 years with Graves' hyperthyroidism. The sequenced material came from blood. The CDR3 sequence: CASSESNTEAFF. The CDR3 DNA is TGTGCCAGCAGTGAATCCAACACTGAAGCTTTCTTT.